The 7 T cell receptor beta chains below all came from one sample that was sequenced in a study of shared clonotypes between healthy human individuals. Only in-frame clones appear in the TCRdb table, and some are missing; sequencing was by immunoSEQ multiplex PCR. Of under 2,500,000 clones in the sample, 95% were seen once. The sample taken for sequencing was naive CD4+ T cells sorted from blood. Regarding subset: CD45RA+ positively selected. The receptors come from a man aged 18 to 30 in good health.

This clone was observed a single time. The V and J genes are TRBV5-1 and TRBJ1-6, with unresolved D. CDR1 and CDR2 from the germline V gene are SGHRS and YFSETQ. This CDR3 has 16 residues. V was pared by 0 bases and J by 6 bases, with 13 bases between. This CDR3 is CASSLAGSFLNSPLHF. DNA for the CDR3: TGCGCCAGCAGCTTGGCCGGCAGCTTCCTTAATTCACCCCTCCACTTT.

V gene TRBV2 combines with J gene TRBJ2-5; unclear D gene. Trimming stripped 6 bases from V and 9 bases from J, with 11 bases between. Germline CDR1 is SNHLY and CDR2 is FYNNEI. CDR3 length: 11 residues. As DNA, the CDR3 is TGTGCCAGCAGGCGACCCGAGGCCCAGTACTTC. As protein: CASRRPEAQYF.

V gene TRBV6-1 combines with J gene TRBJ2-1, with 14 bases that match TRBD2. V shed 6 bases, J shed 7 bases, and the junction held 5 bases outside the gene matches. Germline assignment: CDR1 MNHNS and CDR2 SASEGT. This CDR3 spans 15 amino acids. This CDR3 is CASRPGLAGENEQFF. DNA for the CDR3: TGTGCCAGCAGACCGGGACTAGCGGGAGAAAATGAGCAGTTCTTC.

The V call is TRBV19, the J call TRBJ2-1; no firm D call. The CDR3 is made up of 12 amino acids. Trimming removed 7 bases from V and 8 bases from J, with 12 bases in between. Germline lookup yields CDR1 LNHDA and CDR2 SQIVND (reference sequence). CDR3: CASTKWIHEQFF. The CDR3 DNA is TGTGCCAGTACTAAGTGGATACATGAGCAGTTCTTC.

The chain recombines TRBV28 with TRBJ1-4; tentative D call: TRBD1 (6 bases). V was clipped by 2 bases and J by 10 bases, with 20 bases between them. The CDR3 contains 16 residues. CDR1 is MDHEN and CDR2 is SYDVKM in the germline V gene. CDR3 protein: CASSLKRGVTVGKLFF. CDR3 sequence (DNA): TGTGCCAGCAGTTTAAAAAGGGGGGTGACGGTAGGAAAACTGTTTTTT.

V is TRBV4-3 and J is TRBJ1-4; D remains ambiguous. Trimming took off 0 bases at V and 4 bases at J, with 3 bases between the two ends. CDR1 is LGHNA and CDR2 is YSLEER in the germline V gene. The CDR3 totals 13 residues. CDR3 sequence (DNA): TGCGCCAGCAGCCAAGACGTTAATGAAAAACTGTTTTTT. Amino acid sequence: CASSQDVNEKLFF.

This clone was seen a single time. The chain employs TRBV7-2 and TRBJ1-1; TRBD1 is a possible D gene (6 bases). The CDR3 loop spans 15 amino acids. V gave up 4 bases and J gave up 4 bases, with 16 bases separating them. Germline-derived CDR1 and CDR2 are SGHTA and FQGNSA. The CDR3 DNA sequence: TGTGCCAGCAGCTACCGCCAGGGAGGGGGCACTGAAGCTTTCTTT. Translation gives CASSYRQGGGTEAFF.